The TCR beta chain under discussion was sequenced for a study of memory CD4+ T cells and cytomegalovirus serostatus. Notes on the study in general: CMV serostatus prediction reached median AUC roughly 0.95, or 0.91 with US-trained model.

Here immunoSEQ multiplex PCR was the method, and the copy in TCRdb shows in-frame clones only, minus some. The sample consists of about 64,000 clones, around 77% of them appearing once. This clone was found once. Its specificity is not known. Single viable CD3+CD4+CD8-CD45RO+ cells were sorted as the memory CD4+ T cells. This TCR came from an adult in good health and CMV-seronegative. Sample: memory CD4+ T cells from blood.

DNA for the CDR3: TGTGCCAGCAGTGAACAGGCGAATAGCAATCAGCCCCAGCATTTT. It encodes CASSEQANSNQPQHF. The chain links TRBV6-4 to TRBJ1-5, with D perhaps TRBD1 (5 bases). Germline-derived CDR1 and CDR2 are MRHNA and SNTAGT. The ends were cut back, 3 bases at V and 0 bases at J, with 9 bases in the middle. The CDR3 has 15 residues.